Below, 27 T cell receptor beta chains from the same sample are listed, as sequenced in a study of blood T cell repertoires in COVID-19. Repertoires were generated with immunoSEQ multiplex PCR, while TCRdb's copy carries only in-frame clones and drops some. In the table there are about 240,000 clones, about 85% of which are singletons. The specimen was peripheral blood. The receptor source for this set is a man aged 60 to 69 who had recovered from COVID-19.

The chain is built from TRBV9 and TRBJ2-3; 10 bases agree with TRBD2. V dropped 4 bases and J dropped 3; count of bases not matched to a gene: 11. In germline, CDR1 is SGDLS, CDR2 YYNGEE. The CDR3 spans 17 residues. The CDR3 DNA follows: TGTGCCAGCAGCCCATCTAGCGGGGGCTGGTTGACAGATACGCAGTATTTT. This sequence encodes CASSPSSGGWLTDTQYF.

The CDR3: CASRTQTGPSYEQYF. CDR3 DNA sequence: TGCGCCAGCAGAACACAGACAGGGCCTTCCTACGAGCAGTACTTC. The chain combines TRBV5-1 with TRBJ2-7, with TRBD1 matching over 7 bases. Germline V lookup: CDR1 SGHRS, CDR2 YFSETQ. V lost 5 bases and J lost 1; bases outside the gene matches: 9. The CDR3 is 15 residues long.

The rearrangement uses TRBV11-3 and TRBJ1-1; perhaps TRBD1 as D (5 bases). The CDR3 has 14 amino acids. Germline values: CDR1 SGHNT, CDR2 YENEEA. Between the trimmed V and J ends, which lost 0 bases and 4 bases, there was a span of 9 bases. The CDR3 region has the DNA TGTGCCAGCAGCTTAGAAGGCAGGGCCACTGAAGCTTTCTTT. Protein sequence: CASSLEGRATEAFF.

The V gene is TRBV4-1, the J gene TRBJ1-2; perhaps TRBD1 as D (5 bases). This CDR3 region has 11 residues. V gave up 8 bases and J gave up 1 base, with 5 bases separating them. Looked up from germline, CDR1 is MGHRA and CDR2 is YSYEKL. DNA of the CDR3: TGCGCCAGCCAGGGTAACTATGGCTACACCTTC. Its protein product is CASQGNYGYTF.

The chain has TRBV27 and TRBJ1-6; tentative D call: TRBD1 (5 bases). Germline V gene sequence: CDR1 MNHEY, CDR2 SMNVEV (reference sequence). CDR3 length: 17 amino acids. Trimming took 0 bases from V and 0 from J, leaving 9 bases between them. The CDR3 reads CASSLSAGGSYNSPLHF. The CDR3 nucleotides are TGTGCCAGCAGTTTATCGGCCGGGGGCTCCTATAATTCACCCCTCCACTTT.

The V call is TRBV5-6, the J call TRBJ2-5, with 7 bases matching TRBD1. There are 16 residues in the CDR3. CDR1 and CDR2 (germline): SGHDT, YYEEEE. V lost 0 bases to trimming and J lost 4 bases; unmatched junction nucleotides: 9. CDR3 sequence reads: CASSLGTGEVGETQYF. The CDR3 bases are TGTGCCAGCAGCTTGGGTACAGGGGAAGTTGGAGAGACCCAGTACTTC. The variable domain in full, with the rest retrieved from reference TRBV5-6 and TRBJ2-5, is DAGVTQSPTHLIKTRGQQVTLRCSPKSGHDTVSWYQQALGQGPQFIFQYYEEEERQRGNFPDRFSGHQFPNYSSELNVNALLLGDSALYLCASSLGTGEVGETQYFGPGTRLLVL.

This chain connects TRBV6-1 to TRBJ1-2; D unresolved. The CDR3 length is 12 residues. Germline V CDR1 and CDR2: MNHNS, SASEGT. With 3 bases removed from V and 3 bases from J, the gap between germline ends came to 5 bases. The CDR3, as DNA: TGTGCCAGCAGTGACCGGGACTATGGCTACACCTTC. Its protein is CASSDRDYGYTF.

The gene calls are TRBV19 and TRBJ2-4, with D tentatively TRBD2 (6 bases). The CDR3 is 14 residues long. The germline CDR1 and CDR2 sequences are LNHDA and SQIVND (reference sequence). Trimming left V 5 bases short and J 9 bases short, with 17 bases between. CDR3 loop: CASSSRLIGGIQYF. The CDR3 DNA reads as TGTGCCAGTAGTTCACGACTCATCGGGGGCATTCAGTACTTC.

The chain has TRBV6-5 and TRBJ2-1, with TRBD1 as a possible D gene (6 bases). The CDR3 is 14 residues long. V was trimmed by 2 bases and J by 7 bases, leaving 12 bases between them. CDR1 is MNHEY and CDR2 is SVGAGI in the germline V gene. The CDR3 coding sequence is TGTGCCAGCAGTTACCAGGGGCCGTGGAATGAGCAGTTCTTC. Its translation is CASSYQGPWNEQFF.

The rearrangement joins TRBV5-4 to TRBJ2-6; D perhaps matches TRBD1 (5 bases). Trimming shortened V by 2 bases and J by 4 bases, and 13 bases separated the two germline ends. The germline gives CDR1 SGHNT, CDR2 YYREEE (reference sequence). The length of the CDR3 is 16 residues. Here the CDR3 reads CASSFNIRAGANVLTF. In DNA, the CDR3 is TGTGCCAGCAGCTTTAACATCAGGGCCGGGGCCAACGTCCTGACTTTC.

The chain is built from TRBV6-1 and TRBJ1-2; D ambiguous. The germline CDR1 and CDR2 sequences are MNHNS and SASEGT. CDR3 length: 11 amino acids. V shed 6 bases and J shed 2 bases, with 4 bases lying between them. The CDR3 DNA sequence: TGTGCCAGCAGCTACAACTATGGCTACACCTTC. Its translation: CASSYNYGYTF.

The chain employs TRBV18 and TRBJ1-2; D is uncertain. The CDR3 runs to 14 residues. Trimming shortened V by 4 bases and J by 2 bases, and 11 bases separated the two germline ends. Germline V gene lookup returns CDR1 KGHSH and CDR2 LQKENI. DNA for the CDR3: TGTGCCAGCTCACGCGGAGGAGAGAACTATGGCTACACCTTC. This sequence encodes CASSRGGENYGYTF.

The V and J genes are TRBV5-5 and TRBJ2-7; tentative D call: TRBD1 (5 bases). Germline loops: CDR1 SGHKS, CDR2 YYEKEE (reference sequence). The CDR3 is 12 residues long. Trimming removed 4 bases at V and 9 bases at J, with 14 bases between. The CDR3 region has the DNA TGTGCCAGCAGCGCAACAGGCGGCTGGCAGTACTTC. Protein sequence: CASSATGGWQYF.

The rearrangement joins TRBV28 to TRBJ1-1; 7 bases agree with TRBD1. This CDR3 comprises 12 residues. Germline loops: CDR1 MDHEN, CDR2 SYDVKM. V shed 2 bases and J 6 bases; nucleotides not matched to a gene: 0. DNA for the CDR3: TGTGCCAGCAGTTTAGACAGGGCTGAAGCTTTCTTT. Its translation: CASSLDRAEAFF.

The chain has TRBV5-1 and TRBJ1-1; 7 bases fit TRBD1. The CDR3 runs to 13 residues. V lost 1 base to trimming and J lost 7 bases; unmatched junction nucleotides: 4. Per germline, CDR1 SGHRS and CDR2 YFSETQ. In nucleotides, the CDR3 is TGCGCCAGCAGCTTGTGGGACAGTCATGAAGCTTTCTTT. The encoded protein is CASSLWDSHEAFF.

The chain employs TRBV18 and TRBJ2-3, with D tentatively TRBD1 (5 bases). The CDR3 runs to 13 residues. Between the trimmed V and J ends, which lost 5 bases and 5 bases, there was a span of 11 bases. Germline V CDR1 and CDR2: KGHSH, LQKENI. The CDR3: CASSGGAGDTQYF. DNA for the CDR3: TGTGCCAGCTCAGGTGGGGCAGGAGATACGCAGTATTTT.

This chain joins TRBV27 and TRBJ1-6, with a possible D match to TRBD1 (5 bases). Trimming took 7 bases from V and 6 from J, leaving 13 bases between them. CDR3 length equals 14 residues. Germline CDR1 is MNHEY and CDR2 is SMNVEV (reference sequence). The CDR3 is CASKLVGGNSPLHF. The CDR3 DNA sequence: TGTGCCAGCAAACTAGTGGGGGGTAATTCACCCCTCCACTTT.

The CDR3 sequence: CASRLRGMVNTEAFF. The CDR3 nucleotides are TGTGCCAGCAGACTCAGGGGGATGGTGAACACTGAAGCTTTCTTT. V usage is TRBV11-2 and J usage is TRBJ1-1; 7 bases are a match to TRBD1. V lost 6 bases and J lost 0; bases outside the gene matches: 7. Per the germline V gene, CDR1 is SGHAT and CDR2 is FQNNGV. CDR3 length: 15 residues.

The genes are TRBV9 and TRBJ2-1; 8 bases agree with TRBD2. The CDR3 consists of 16 residues. Germline trimming cut 0 bases from V and 5 bases from J; bases unmatched to any gene: 7. Germline V gene lookup returns CDR1 SGDLS and CDR2 YYNGEE. In DNA, the CDR3 is TGTGCCAGCAGCGTAGCCTTGACGGGACTAGACAATGAGCAGTTCTTC. Translated: CASSVALTGLDNEQFF.

The rearrangement links TRBV30 to TRBJ2-1; D unclear. This CDR3 comprises 14 residues. V gave up 1 base and J gave up 3 bases, with 10 bases separating them. Per the germline V gene, CDR1 is GTSNPN and CDR2 is SVGIG (reference sequence). The CDR3 coding sequence is TGTGCCTGGAGTGGTAGCTCCTTCTACAATGAGCAGTTCTTC. This encodes CAWSGSSFYNEQFF.

The table lists this clone with a count of one. The chain recombines TRBV6-1 with TRBJ2-4; 8 nucleotides align to TRBD1. Germline-derived CDR1 and CDR2 are MNHNS and SASEGT. V shed 1 base, J shed 1 base, and the junction held 12 bases outside the gene matches. The CDR3 runs 19 residues. For the CDR3, the DNA is TGTGCCAGCAGTGAAGAAGGACAGGGTCCTAAGGGGGCCAAAAACATTCAGTACTTC. It codes for CASSEEGQGPKGAKNIQYF.

This chain connects TRBV7-6 to TRBJ2-3; tentatively, D is TRBD1 (6 bases). CDR1 is SGHVS and CDR2 is FNYEAQ in the germline V gene. The CDR3 sequence is 14 residues long. The V gene lost 7 bases and the J gene lost 3 bases, with 14 bases spanning the gap. CDR3 sequence (DNA): TGTGCCAGCACCACAGGGCTTAAGACAGATACGCAGTATTTT. This gives the protein CASTTGLKTDTQYF.

This clone was detected only a few times. V usage is TRBV30 and J usage is TRBJ1-6; D possibly corresponds to TRBD1 (6 bases). V was trimmed by 3 bases and J by 13 bases, leaving 13 bases between them. The CDR3 is 12 amino acids. Germline V gene data show CDR1 as GTSNPN and CDR2 as SVGIG (reference sequence). The CDR3 sequence: CAWRTGRRPLHF. DNA of the CDR3: TGTGCCTGGAGGACAGGCCGACGGCCCCTCCACTTT.

In DNA form, the CDR3 reads TGTGCCAGCATCCCCGGGACAGGGGTAGGGAACACTGAAGCTTTCTTT. It is translated as CASIPGTGVGNTEAFF. This chain uses TRBV2 with TRBJ1-1, with 10 bases identical to TRBD1. The V segment lost 7 bases and the J segment 1 base; nucleotides outside the gene matches: 9. The CDR3 contains 16 residues. Per germline, CDR1 SNHLY and CDR2 FYNNEI.

The V call is TRBV2, the J call TRBJ2-6, with D tentatively TRBD1 (5 bases). The germline V gene encodes CDR1 SNHLY and CDR2 FYNNEI. Trimming cost V 6 bases and J 0 bases, with 6 bases left between them. The length of the CDR3 is 14 residues. The CDR3 loop reads CASSDSSGANVLTF. DNA for the CDR3: TGTGCCAGCAGCGACAGCTCTGGGGCCAACGTCCTGACTTTC. Complete variable domain (other parts from reference TRBV2 and TRBJ2-6): EPEVTQTPSHQVTQMGQEVILRCVPISNHLYFYWYRQILGQKVEFLVSFYNNEISEKSEIFDDQFSVERPDGSNFTLKIRSTKLEDSAMYFCASSDSSGANVLTFGAGSRLTVL.

The chain employs TRBV2 and TRBJ1-3; 7 bases are shared with TRBD1. This CDR3 contains 17 residues. CDR1 is SNHLY, CDR2 FYNNEI, per germline. With 2 bases clipped from V and 2 bases from J, the junction kept 9 bases outside the gene matches. CDR3 sequence: CASSESAGGLAGNTIYF. Here the CDR3 DNA reads TGTGCCAGCAGTGAATCCGCAGGGGGGTTGGCTGGAAACACCATATATTTT. Based on the CDR3 plus reference TRBV2 and TRBJ1-3, the full variable domain is EPEVTQTPSHQVTQMGQEVILRCVPISNHLYFYWYRQILGQKVEFLVSFYNNEISEKSEIFDDQFSVERPDGSNFTLKIRSTKLEDSAMYFCASSESAGGLAGNTIYFGEGSWLTVV.

The V and J genes are TRBV7-9 and TRBJ1-3; D ambiguous. The CDR3 contains 15 residues. CDR1 SEHNR and CDR2 FQNEAQ come from the germline V gene (reference sequence). Between the trimmed V and J ends, which lost 2 bases and 0 bases, there was a span of 8 bases. CDR3 in amino acids: CASSLTINSGNTIYF. Written as DNA, the CDR3 is TGTGCCAGCAGCTTAACAATCAACTCTGGAAACACCATATATTTT.